Below are 18 T cell receptor beta chains sequenced from a single sample in a study of CD8+ T cells in alopecia areata. The sample's treatment: oral pan-JAK inhibitor, 5-10 mg twice daily. cDNA serving as the sequencing template came from extracted, reverse transcribed RNA. Only in-frame clones appear in the TCRdb table, and some are missing; sequencing was by immunoSEQ multiplex PCR. The sample yields around 70,000 clones, around 29% seen once. The input for sequencing was CD8+ T cells sorted from blood, taken at week 4, from a patient treated with tofacitinib. The source is a human donor with alopecia areata.

This clone occurred a few times. This chain joins TRBV29-1 and TRBJ2-5; 9 bases agree with TRBD2. Germline loops: CDR1 SQVTM, CDR2 ANQGSEA. The CDR3 is made up of 15 amino acids. The trim removed 2 bases at V and 4 bases at J, leaving 8 bases unmatched. The CDR3 region has the DNA TGCAGCGTTGAAAATTGGCGGGAGGGCCGAGAGACCCAGTACTTC. Protein product: CSVENWREGRETQYF.

This clone was recorded a few times. V and J are TRBV14 and TRBJ2-7; TRBD2 matches at 7 bases. Germline trimming cut 3 bases from V and 2 bases from J; bases unmatched to any gene: 7. Per the germline V gene, CDR1 is SGHDN and CDR2 is FVKESK. This CDR3 is built from 15 residues. The CDR3 DNA sequence: TGTGCCAGCAGCCACGGGGCGGGAGACCCCTACGAGCAGTACTTC. As protein: CASSHGAGDPYEQYF.

The rearrangement joins TRBV29-1 to TRBJ2-7; weak D call: TRBD2 (5 bases). Germline loops: CDR1 SQVTM, CDR2 ANQGSEA. Trimming removed 6 bases at V and 4 bases at J, with 25 bases between. CDR3 length equals 16 residues. The CDR3 loop reads CSVRYFKGGRTYEQYF. The CDR3 DNA sequence: TGCAGCGTCCGTTATTTCAAGGGCGGACGGACTTACGAGCAGTACTTC.

The chain employs TRBV4-1 and TRBJ1-5; D is undetermined. This CDR3 is built from 15 residues. V was clipped by 6 bases and J by 4 bases, with 16 bases between them. Germline CDR1 is MGHRA and CDR2 is YSYEKL. Here the CDR3 reads CASSFKDGENQPQHF. The CDR3 DNA is TGCGCCAGCAGTTTTAAGGACGGGGAAAATCAGCCCCAGCATTTT.

This rearrangement joins TRBV27 to TRBJ2-7, with a weak D call TRBD1 (5 bases). From germline, CDR1 is MNHEY and CDR2 SMNVEV (reference sequence). Trimming pared 4 bases from V and 2 bases from J, leaving 12 bases between. The CDR3 is 14 amino acids. CDR3 coding DNA: TGTGCCAGCAGTTATTCCAGGACACCCTACGAGCAGTACTTC. Protein sequence: CASSYSRTPYEQYF.

There are a few counts of this clone. The CDR3 DNA is TGTGCCAGCGCACCCCGCACGGCAAACTATGGCTACACCTTC. Its translation: CASAPRTANYGYTF. The chain combines TRBV14 with TRBJ1-2; D remains unclear. From germline, CDR1 is SGHDN and CDR2 FVKESK. Trimming removed 8 bases from V and 2 bases from J, with 15 bases in between. The CDR3 spans 14 residues.

This clone was seen more than once but under ten times. The rearrangement links TRBV30 to TRBJ2-7, with 8 bases lining up with TRBD1. Per the germline V gene, CDR1 is GTSNPN and CDR2 is SVGIG (reference sequence). The CDR3 has 11 residues. V gave up 3 bases and J gave up 5 bases; unmatched junction bases: 0. The CDR3 DNA sequence: TGTGCCTGGAGACAGGGGGACGAGCAGTACTTC. Protein: CAWRQGDEQYF. The variable domain in full, with the rest retrieved from reference TRBV30 and TRBJ2-7, is SQTIHQWPATLVQPVGSPLSLECTVEGTSNPNLYWYRQAAGRGLQLLFYSVGIGQISSEVPQNLSASRPQDRQFILSSKKLLLSDSGFYLCAWRQGDEQYFGPGTRLTVT.

The chain is built from TRBV30 and TRBJ2-1; D tentatively fits TRBD1 or TRBD2 (6 bases each). The CDR3 sequence is 13 residues long. Trimming took off 4 bases at V and 8 bases at J, with 15 bases between the two ends. The germline gives CDR1 GTSNPN, CDR2 SVGIG (reference sequence). The CDR3 DNA is TGTGCCTGGACTCGGGTGGGGGGCGATGAGCAGTTCTTC. This translates into CAWTRVGGDEQFF.

The CDR3 region is CASRPSGSKETQYF. Here the CDR3 DNA reads TGTGCCAGCAGACCTTCCGGGAGCAAAGAGACCCAGTACTTC. This sequence joins TRBV5-4 and TRBJ2-5, with D possibly matching TRBD2 (6 bases). Trimming pared 5 bases from V and 3 bases from J, leaving 14 bases between. CDR3 length: 14 amino acids. CDR1 and CDR2 (germline): SGHNT, YYREEE (reference sequence).

CDR3 nucleotides: TGCAGCGCCGTGTCGGGTCGCACCTACGAGCAGTACTTC. This encodes CSAVSGRTYEQYF. This sequence joins TRBV29-1 and TRBJ2-7; D gene unclear. The CDR3 is 13 amino acids. V was clipped by 7 bases and J by 2 bases, with 15 bases between them. Germline V lookup: CDR1 SQVTM, CDR2 ANQGSEA.

The chain is built from TRBV28 and TRBJ2-7; 7 bases are a match to TRBD1. CDR3 length: 12 residues. Per germline, CDR1 MDHEN and CDR2 SYDVKM. V shed 10 bases and J 6 bases; nucleotides not matched to a gene: 9. The CDR3 loop reads CATTGSMGEQYF. Written as DNA, the CDR3 is TGTGCCACGACAGGGAGTATGGGCGAGCAGTACTTC.

This clone came up a few times. Distinct nucleotide sequences in the sample also encode this CDR3. The chain is built from TRBV11-2 and TRBJ1-1, with D unresolved. The CDR3 is 13 amino acids. Trimming stripped 3 bases from V and 0 bases from J, with 5 bases between. CDR1 and CDR2 from the germline V gene are SGHAT and FQNNGV. CDR3 bases: TGTGCCAGCAGCTTGTCCATGAACACTGAAGCTTTCTTT. Its protein is CASSLSMNTEAFF.

The gene calls are TRBV2 and TRBJ2-2, with 10 bases aligning to TRBD2. Germline lookup yields CDR1 SNHLY and CDR2 FYNNEI. J lost 2 bases, V lost 2 bases, and 2 bases had no gene match. This CDR3 has 16 amino acids. The CDR3 sequence is CASSELAGVNTGELFF. The DNA for the CDR3 is TGTGCCAGCAGTGAACTAGCGGGAGTAAACACCGGGGAGCTGTTTTTT. Full variable domain (remainder filled in from reference TRBV2 and TRBJ2-2): EPEVTQTPSHQVTQMGQEVILRCVPISNHLYFYWYRQILGQKVEFLVSFYNNEISEKSEIFDDQFSVERPDGSNFTLKIRSTKLEDSAMYFCASSELAGVNTGELFFGEGSRLTVL.

This clone was seen more than once but under ten times. The chain couples TRBV9 to TRBJ2-7; unclear D gene. V dropped 0 bases and J dropped 4 bases, with 14 bases sitting between them. Germline CDR1 is SGDLS and CDR2 is YYNGEE. CDR3 length: 15 residues. The CDR3 loop reads CASSVEGGLPYEQYF. The CDR3, as DNA: TGTGCCAGCAGCGTAGAAGGCGGCCTGCCTTACGAGCAGTACTTC.

This clone qualifies as large (0.1 to 1%). The chain is built from TRBV5-1 and TRBJ2-7; D not resolved. Germline V CDR1 and CDR2: SGHRS, YFSETQ. The CDR3 is made up of 16 amino acids. The V and J ends lost 4 bases and 0 bases respectively, with 17 bases between them. CDR3 DNA: TGCGCCAGCAGCCCTCGGAGAGTCTCTTTCTCCTACGAGCAGTACTTC. It codes for CASSPRRVSFSYEQYF.

The V gene is TRBV11-2, the J gene TRBJ2-3; D perhaps matches TRBD2 (6 bases). V was clipped by 4 bases and J by 0 bases, with 17 bases between them. The CDR3 extends over 17 amino acids. CDR1 SGHAT and CDR2 FQNNGV come from the germline V gene. The CDR3 DNA sequence: TGTGCCAGCAGCTCCCTCCGCGTTAGCGGTAGCACAGATACGCAGTATTTT. Its translation: CASSSLRVSGSTDTQYF.

The chain employs TRBV12-5 and TRBJ2-1; D unclear. V gave up 2 bases and J gave up 6 bases, with 8 bases separating them. This CDR3 contains 13 residues. CDR1 LGHNT and CDR2 FRNRAP come from the germline V gene. CDR3 in DNA: TGTGCTAGTGGTTTGTCCCCCTCCAATGAGCAGTTCTTC. This codes for CASGLSPSNEQFF.

This clone was counted a single time. The chain is built from TRBV29-1 and TRBJ2-3; perhaps D is TRBD1 or TRBD2 (6 bases each). Germline CDR1 reads SQVTM; CDR2 reads ANQGSEA. This CDR3 contains 17 residues. With 0 bases removed from V and 0 bases from J, the gap between germline ends came to 16 bases. The CDR3 nucleotides read TGCAGCGTTGAAGATATCGGGGGCCCCATTAGCACAGATACGCAGTATTTT. It encodes CSVEDIGGPISTDTQYF.